The sequence of this TCR beta chain was determined in a study of blood T cell repertoires in COVID-19. Across the whole study: From the United States, Italy and Spain came samples of acute and convalescent COVID-19. Sources were T cells, B-cell-depleted T cells, or PBMCs; the material itself was cDNA or gDNA.

Authors' analysis steps: Amplification of reference gene primers was used by the study to estimate nucleated cell counts. Sequencing was performed with immunoSEQ multiplex PCR; in TCRdb, only in-frame clones are kept and a portion is missing. V and J calls and clone size are as listed in that table; D and trimming were resolved from the DNA. Here the sample spans around 190,000 clones, about 80% being singletons. Enrollment of patients from Seattle took place during active infection, with longitudinal follow-up. The source is a woman between 55 and 75 years old with COVID-19, enrolled during active disease. The sequenced material came from peripheral blood.

CDR3 sequence: CASSLSSGNPQPDTQYF. CDR3 nucleotides: TGTGCCAGCAGTTTATCGTCGGGAAACCCCCAACCAGATACGCAGTATTTT. This chain joins TRBV27 and TRBJ2-3, with D tentatively TRBD2 (5 bases). The CDR3 is made up of 17 amino acids. V shed 0 bases and J shed 4 bases, with 17 bases lying between them. The germline V gene has CDR1 MNHEY and CDR2 SMNVEV (reference sequence).